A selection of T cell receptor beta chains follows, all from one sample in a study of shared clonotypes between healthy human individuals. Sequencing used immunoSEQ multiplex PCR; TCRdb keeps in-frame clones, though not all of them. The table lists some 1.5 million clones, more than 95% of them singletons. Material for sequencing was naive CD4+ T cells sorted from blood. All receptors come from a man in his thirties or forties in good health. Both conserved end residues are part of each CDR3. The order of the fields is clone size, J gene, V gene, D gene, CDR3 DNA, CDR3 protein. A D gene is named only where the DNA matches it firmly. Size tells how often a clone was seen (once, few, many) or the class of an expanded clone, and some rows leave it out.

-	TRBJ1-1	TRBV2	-	TGTGCCAGCCGCGAGAGGGAGAACACTGAAGCTTTCTTT	CASRERENTEAFF
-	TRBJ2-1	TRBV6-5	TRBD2	TGTGCCAGCAGGGGGACTAGCGGGAACAATGAGCAGTTCTTC	CASRGTSGNNEQFF
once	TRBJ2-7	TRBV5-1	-	TGCGCCAGCAGCTTGGATACGGAGACCTACGAGCAGTACTTC	CASSLDTETYEQYF
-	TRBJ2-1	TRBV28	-	TGTGCCAGCAGTTTACTGACCAATGAGCAGTTCTTC	CASSLLTNEQFF
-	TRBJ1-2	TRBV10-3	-	TGTGCCATCAGTGAGGGACCGGAAGGGCCCTGGGATGGCTACACCTTC	CAISEGPEGPWDGYTF
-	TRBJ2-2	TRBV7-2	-	TGTGCCAGCAGCCTATTTACCGGGGAGCTGTTTTTT	CASSLFTGELFF
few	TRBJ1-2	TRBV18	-	TGTGCCAGCTCACCCACAGTGAGCTATGGCTACACCTTC	CASSPTVSYGYTF
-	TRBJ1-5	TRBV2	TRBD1	TGTGCCAGCGTAAAGGACAGGAGCAATCAGCCCCAGCATTTT	CASVKDRSNQPQHF
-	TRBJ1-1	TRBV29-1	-	TGCAGCGTTGCACCTTACACTGAAGCTTTCTTT	CSVAPYTEAFF
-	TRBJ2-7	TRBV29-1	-	TGCAGCGTTGGGTCGCCAGTGGACGAGCAGTACTTC	CSVGSPVDEQYF
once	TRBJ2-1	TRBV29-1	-	TGCAGCGTGGTCGCCTACAATGAGCAGTTCTTC	CSVVAYNEQFF
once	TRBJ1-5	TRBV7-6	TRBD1	TGTGCCAGCAGCTTAGTTCCCAGACAGGGGAGCAATCAGCCCCAGCATTTT	CASSLVPRQGSNQPQHF
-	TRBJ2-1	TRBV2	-	TGTGCCAGCAGTACAGGACTCCCCGAGTACAATGAGCAGTTCTTC	CASSTGLPEYNEQFF
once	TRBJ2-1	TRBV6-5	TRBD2	TGTGCCAGCAGTTACGCTAGCGGGAGCTCCTACAATGAGCAGTTCTTC	CASSYASGSSYNEQFF
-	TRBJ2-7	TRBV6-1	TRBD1	TGTGCCAGCAGCAGACAGGGTTTCTACGAGCAGTACTTC	CASSRQGFYEQYF
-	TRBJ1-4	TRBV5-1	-	TGCGCCAGCAGCTCCCAGGGGAATGAAAAACTGTTTTTT	CASSSQGNEKLFF
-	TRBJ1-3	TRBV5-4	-	TGTGCCAGCAGCTCAGGGTTTGGAAACACCATATATTTT	CASSSGFGNTIYF
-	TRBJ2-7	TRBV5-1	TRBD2	TGCGCCAGCAGCTTGGAAGCGGGAGCCCCCTACGAGCAGTACTTC	CASSLEAGAPYEQYF
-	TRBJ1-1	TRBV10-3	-	TGTGCCATCCAGGTTGACATGAACACTGAAGCTTTCTTT	CAIQVDMNTEAFF
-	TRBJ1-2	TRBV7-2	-	TGTGCCAGCAGCTTAGTGGTGCGTGGCTACACCTTC	CASSLVVRGYTF
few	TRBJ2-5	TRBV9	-	TGTGCCAGCAGCGCGGGAGAAGAGACCCAGTACTTC	CASSAGEETQYF
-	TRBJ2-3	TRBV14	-	TGTGCCAGCAGCCAAGATAGGAGGGCCACTAGCACAGATACGCAGTATTTT	CASSQDRRATSTDTQYF
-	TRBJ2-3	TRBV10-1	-	TGCGCCAGCAGTGCGGCAGGGACCACAGATACGCAGTATTTT	CASSAAGTTDTQYF
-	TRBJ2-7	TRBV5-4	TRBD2	TGTGCCAGCAGCTCGAAAGGGAGCGGGATGGGGGAGCAGTACTTC	CASSSKGSGMGEQYF
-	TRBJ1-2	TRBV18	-	TGTGCCAGCTCACGCGCCGGGGCTACTAATGGCTACACCTTC	CASSRAGATNGYTF
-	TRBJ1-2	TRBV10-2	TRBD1	TGCGCCAGCAGTGAGGTCGTGGGACAGGGGGGAGGCTATGGCTACACCTTC	CASSEVVGQGGGYGYTF
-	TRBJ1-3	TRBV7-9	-	TGTGCCAGCAGACACTCCCTGACGGACCACTCTGGAAACACCATATATTTT	CASRHSLTDHSGNTIYF